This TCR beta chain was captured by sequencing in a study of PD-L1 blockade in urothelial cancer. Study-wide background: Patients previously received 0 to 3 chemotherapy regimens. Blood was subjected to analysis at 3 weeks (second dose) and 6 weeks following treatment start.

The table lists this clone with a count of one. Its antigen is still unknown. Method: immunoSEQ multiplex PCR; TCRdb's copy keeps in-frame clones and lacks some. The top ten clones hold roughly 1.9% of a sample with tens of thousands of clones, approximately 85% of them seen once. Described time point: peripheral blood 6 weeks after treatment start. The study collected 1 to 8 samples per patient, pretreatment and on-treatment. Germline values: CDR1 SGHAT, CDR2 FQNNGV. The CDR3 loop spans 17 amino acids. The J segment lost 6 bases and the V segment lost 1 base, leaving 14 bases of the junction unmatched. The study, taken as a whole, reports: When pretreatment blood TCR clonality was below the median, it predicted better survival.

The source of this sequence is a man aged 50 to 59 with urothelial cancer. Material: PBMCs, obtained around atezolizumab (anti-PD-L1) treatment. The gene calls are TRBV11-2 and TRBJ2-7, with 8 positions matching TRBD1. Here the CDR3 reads CASSLGGAGGESGEQYF. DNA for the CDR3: TGTGCCAGCAGCTTAGGAGGGGCAGGGGGCGAATCGGGCGAGCAGTACTTC.